Sequencing of this T cell receptor beta chain was carried out in a study of T cell responses to AZD1222 COVID-19 vaccine. Trimming took 5 bases from V and 5 from J, leaving 16 bases between them. CDR1 SGHNT and CDR2 YENEEA come from the germline V gene. The CDR3 covers 15 residues. Libraries were prepared by immunoSEQ multiplex PCR; TCRdb keeps only in-frame clonotypes and omits some of them. The sample includes roughly 120,000 clones, roughly 85% of them seen just once. Only one count was recorded for this clone. What it recognizes is unknown. Study-wide results and limits: Epitopes outside B.1.351 and B.1.1.7 mutated regions reportedly drew nearly half of spike TCRs.

This chain connects TRBV11-3 to TRBJ2-1; D gene unclear. This sequence was found in an adult in good health. The source material was peripheral blood, sampled on day 0 of AZD1222 vaccination. The CDR3 spells CASSDGPNGNNEQFF. DNA of the CDR3: TGTGCCAGCAGCGATGGGCCCAATGGGAACAATGAGCAGTTCTTC. Full variable domain (rest looked up from reference TRBV11-3 and TRBJ2-1): EAGVVQSPRYKIIEKKQPVAFWCNPISGHNTLYWYLQNLGQGPELLIRYENEEAVDDSQLPKDRFSAERLKGVDSTLKIQPAELGDSAVYLCASSDGPNGNNEQFFGPGTRLTVL.